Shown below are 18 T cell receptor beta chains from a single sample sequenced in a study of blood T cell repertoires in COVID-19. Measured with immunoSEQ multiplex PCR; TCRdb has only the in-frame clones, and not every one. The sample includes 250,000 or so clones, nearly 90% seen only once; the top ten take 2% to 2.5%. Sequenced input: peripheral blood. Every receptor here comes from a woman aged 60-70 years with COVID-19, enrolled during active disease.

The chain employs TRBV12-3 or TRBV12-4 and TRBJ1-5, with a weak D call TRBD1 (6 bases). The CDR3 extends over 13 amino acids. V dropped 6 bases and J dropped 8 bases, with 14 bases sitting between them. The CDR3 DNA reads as TGTGCCAGCAGCGATCAGGGGTCGGAGCCCCAGCATTTT. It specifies CASSDQGSEPQHF.

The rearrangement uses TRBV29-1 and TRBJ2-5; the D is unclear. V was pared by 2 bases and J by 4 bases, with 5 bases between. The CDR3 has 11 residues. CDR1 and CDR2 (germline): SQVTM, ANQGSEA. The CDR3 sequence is CSVERGETQYF. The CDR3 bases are TGCAGCGTTGAAAGAGGAGAGACCCAGTACTTC.

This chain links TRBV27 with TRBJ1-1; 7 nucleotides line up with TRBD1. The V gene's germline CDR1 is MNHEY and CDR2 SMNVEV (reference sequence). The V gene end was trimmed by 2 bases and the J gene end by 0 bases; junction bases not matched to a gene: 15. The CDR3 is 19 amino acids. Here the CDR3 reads CASSLHGTVHSLMNTEAFF. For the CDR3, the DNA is TGTGCCAGCAGTTTACATGGGACAGTCCACTCCTTGATGAACACTGAAGCTTTCTTT.

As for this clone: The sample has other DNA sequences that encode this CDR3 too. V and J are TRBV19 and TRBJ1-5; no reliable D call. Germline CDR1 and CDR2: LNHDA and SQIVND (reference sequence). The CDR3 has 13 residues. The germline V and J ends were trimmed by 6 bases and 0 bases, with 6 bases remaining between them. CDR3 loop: CASRSYSNQPQHF. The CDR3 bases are TGTGCCAGTAGGAGTTATAGCAATCAGCCCCAGCATTTT. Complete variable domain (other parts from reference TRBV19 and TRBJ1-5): DGGITQSPKYLFRKEGQNVTLSCEQNLNHDAMYWYRQDPGQGLRLIYYSQIVNDFQKGDIAEGYSVSREKKESFPLTVTSAQKNPTAFYLCASRSYSNQPQHFGDGTRLSIL.

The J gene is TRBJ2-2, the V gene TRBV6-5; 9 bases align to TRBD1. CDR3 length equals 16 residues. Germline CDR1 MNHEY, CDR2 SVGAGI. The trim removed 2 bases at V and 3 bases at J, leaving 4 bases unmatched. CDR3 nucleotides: TGTGCCAGCAGTTACGGAGGACAGGGGTACACCGGGGAGCTGTTTTTT. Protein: CASSYGGQGYTGELFF.

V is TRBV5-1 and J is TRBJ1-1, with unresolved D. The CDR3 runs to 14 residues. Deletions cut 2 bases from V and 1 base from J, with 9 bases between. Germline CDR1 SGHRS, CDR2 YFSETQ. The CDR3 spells CASSLIAGNTEAFF. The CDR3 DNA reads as TGCGCCAGCAGCTTAATTGCCGGGAACACTGAAGCTTTCTTT.

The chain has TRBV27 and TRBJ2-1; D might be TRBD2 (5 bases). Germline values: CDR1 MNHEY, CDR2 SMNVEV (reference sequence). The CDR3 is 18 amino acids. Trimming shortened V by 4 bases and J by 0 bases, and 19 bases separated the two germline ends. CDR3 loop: CASSSSRTGLSSYNEQFF. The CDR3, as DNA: TGTGCCAGCAGTTCCTCCAGGACGGGATTAAGCTCCTACAATGAGCAGTTCTTC.

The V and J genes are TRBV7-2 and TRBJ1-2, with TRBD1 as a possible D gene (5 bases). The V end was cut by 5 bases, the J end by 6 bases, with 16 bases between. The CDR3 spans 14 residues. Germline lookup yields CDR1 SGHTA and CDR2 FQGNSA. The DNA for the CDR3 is TGTGCCAGCAGCCCTACGGCGGGGGGGAATGGCTACACCTTC. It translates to CASSPTAGGNGYTF.

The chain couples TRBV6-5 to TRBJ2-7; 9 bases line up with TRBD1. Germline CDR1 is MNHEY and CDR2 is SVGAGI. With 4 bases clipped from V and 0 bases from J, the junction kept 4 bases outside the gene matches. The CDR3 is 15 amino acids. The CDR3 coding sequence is TGTGCCAGCAGTTCCCCGGGACAGGGCTCCTACGAGCAGTACTTC. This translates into CASSSPGQGSYEQYF.

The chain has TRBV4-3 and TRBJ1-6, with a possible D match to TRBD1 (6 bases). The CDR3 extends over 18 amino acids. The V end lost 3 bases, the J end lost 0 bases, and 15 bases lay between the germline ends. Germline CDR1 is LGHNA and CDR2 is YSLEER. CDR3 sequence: CASSHTTGFGSYNSPLHF. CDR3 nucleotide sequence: TGCGCCAGCAGCCATACAACAGGGTTTGGCTCCTATAATTCACCCCTCCACTTT.

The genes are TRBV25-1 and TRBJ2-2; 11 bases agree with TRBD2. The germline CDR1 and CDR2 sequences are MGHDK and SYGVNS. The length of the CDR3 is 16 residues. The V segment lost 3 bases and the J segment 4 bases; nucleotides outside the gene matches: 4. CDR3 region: CASSETSGVFTGELFF. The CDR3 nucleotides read TGTGCCAGCAGTGAGACTAGCGGGGTTTTCACCGGGGAGCTGTTTTTT.

DNA of the CDR3: TGCGCCAGCAGCTTGGTTGCAGGGGCTAACTATGGCTACACCTTC. Translating it yields CASSLVAGANYGYTF. This chain uses TRBV5-1 with TRBJ1-2; weak D call: TRBD1 (6 bases). V lost 0 bases to trimming and J lost 0 bases, with 9 bases between them. The CDR3 runs 15 residues. CDR1 is SGHRS and CDR2 is YFSETQ in the germline V gene.

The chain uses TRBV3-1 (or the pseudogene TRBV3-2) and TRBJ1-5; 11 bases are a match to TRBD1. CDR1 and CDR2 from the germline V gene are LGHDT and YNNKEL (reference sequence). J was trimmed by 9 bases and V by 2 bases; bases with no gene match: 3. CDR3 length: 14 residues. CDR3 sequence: CASSQRTGGGPQHF. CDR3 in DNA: TGTGCCAGCAGCCAACGGACAGGGGGCGGGCCCCAGCATTTT.

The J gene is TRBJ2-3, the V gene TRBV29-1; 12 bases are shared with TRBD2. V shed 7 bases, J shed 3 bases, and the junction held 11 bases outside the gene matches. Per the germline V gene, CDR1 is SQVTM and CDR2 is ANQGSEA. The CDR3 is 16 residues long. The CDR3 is CSGEGLAGGRTDTQYF. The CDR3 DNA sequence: TGCAGCGGAGAAGGTCTAGCGGGGGGGCGGACAGATACGCAGTATTTT.

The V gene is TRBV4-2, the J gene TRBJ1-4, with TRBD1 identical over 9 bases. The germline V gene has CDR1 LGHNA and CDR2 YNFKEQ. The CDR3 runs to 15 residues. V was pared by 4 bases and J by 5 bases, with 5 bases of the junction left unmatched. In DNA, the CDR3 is TGTGCCAGCAGCCGGGACGGGACAGGGAATGAAAAACTGTTTTTT. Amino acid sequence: CASSRDGTGNEKLFF.

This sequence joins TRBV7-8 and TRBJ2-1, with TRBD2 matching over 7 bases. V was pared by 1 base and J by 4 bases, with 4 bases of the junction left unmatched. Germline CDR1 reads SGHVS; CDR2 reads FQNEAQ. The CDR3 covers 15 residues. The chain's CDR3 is CASSLVAGPYNEQFF. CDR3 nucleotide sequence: TGTGCCAGCAGCTTAGTAGCGGGTCCTTACAATGAGCAGTTCTTC.

This CDR3 reads CASRYRGRNEQFF. The CDR3 DNA is TGTGCCAGCAGATACAGGGGGCGAAATGAGCAGTTCTTC. The gene calls are TRBV6-5 and TRBJ2-1; 9 bases fit TRBD1. V was pared by 6 bases and J by 7 bases, with 4 bases of the junction left unmatched. The CDR3 runs to 13 residues. Germline CDR1 is MNHEY and CDR2 is SVGAGI.

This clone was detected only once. CDR3 DNA sequence: TGTGCCTGGAGTGTACTTAGGGGCTTCGAAGCTTTCTTT. Translation gives CAWSVLRGFEAFF. The J gene is TRBJ1-1, the V gene TRBV30; D may be TRBD1 (5 bases). Trimming took off 0 bases at V and 8 bases at J, with 13 bases between the two ends. This CDR3 spans 13 amino acids. In germline, CDR1 is GTSNPN, CDR2 SVGIG (reference sequence).